These 24 T cell receptor beta chains share one sample of origin, sequenced in a study of T-cell reconstitution after alpha-beta-depleted transplantation in children. Unique molecular identifiers were incorporated when the TCRbeta library was constructed. TCRdb itself ran the PCR reads through MiXCR, one entry per CDR3 protein. The table shows some 500,000 distinct CDR3 sequences, with roughly 33% occurring only once. Material: PBMCs from the stem cell graft donor, obtained from the stem cell graft. These receptors originate from a human donor who donated a stem cell graft to a child with aplastic anemia.

The chain joins TRBV6-2 or TRBV6-3 to TRBJ2-5, with no clear D. CDR1 MNHEY and CDR2 SVGEGT come from the germline V gene. Trimming removed 2 bases at V and 0 bases at J, with 7 bases between. The CDR3 contains 14 residues. The CDR3 DNA is TGTGCCAGCAGTTACACGGGTCACCAAGAGACCCAGTACTTC. Encoded protein: CASSYTGHQETQYF.

A few counts support this clonotype. Here the CDR3 reads CASSPGLDGYEQYV. The CDR3 DNA sequence: TGTGCCAGCTCACCAGGACTAGATGGGTACGAGCAGTACGTC. This chain joins TRBV18 and TRBJ2-7; 7 bases map to TRBD2. Germline V gives CDR1 KGHSH, CDR2 LQKENI. The V gene end was trimmed by 2 bases and the J gene end by 4 bases; junction bases not matched to a gene: 5. The CDR3 sequence is 14 residues long.

V and J are TRBV12-3 or TRBV12-4 and TRBJ1-1, with D possibly matching TRBD1 (6 bases). Trimming stripped 7 bases from V and 11 bases from J, with 20 bases between. CDR3 length equals 13 residues. CDR3 DNA: TGTGCCAGCACCCTCAAAGGGGGTTTTGGGGCTTTCTTT. Its protein product is CASTLKGGFGAFF.

This clonotype was recorded a few times. The genes are TRBV20-1 and TRBJ2-2; 9 bases map to TRBD2. CDR1 DFQATT and CDR2 SNEGSKA come from the germline V gene (reference sequence). V trimming: 0 bases; J trimming: 1 base; junction bases outside the gene matches: 6. The CDR3 has 17 amino acids. The CDR3 reads CSARDVGSGRNTGELFF. Written as DNA, the CDR3 is TGCAGTGCTAGAGATGTTGGTAGCGGGAGGAACACCGGGGAGCTGTTTTTT.

This chain links TRBV2 with TRBJ1-5, with D perhaps matching TRBD1 (5 bases). The germline V gene encodes CDR1 SNHLY and CDR2 FYNNEI. The CDR3 totals 17 residues. The germline V and J ends were trimmed by 0 bases and 8 bases, with 20 bases remaining between them. CDR3 in DNA: TGTGCCAGCAGTGAAGCACTCCCCGGGCAGGGAGTTAAGCCCCAGCATTTT. It is translated as CASSEALPGQGVKPQHF.

This chain connects TRBV6-1 to TRBJ1-6, with D perhaps TRBD1 (5 bases). CDR1 and CDR2 from the germline V gene are MNHNS and SASEGT. V lost 6 bases, J lost 7 bases, and 19 bases lay in between. The CDR3 is made up of 16 amino acids. The CDR3 sequence is CASSQPRGFGNSPLHF. CDR3 bases: TGTGCCAGCAGCCAACCGCGGGGGTTCGGGAATTCACCCCTCCACTTT.

The sample holds a few counts of this clonotype. The CDR3 DNA follows: TGTGCCAGCAGTGGGTCTAGACAGTTCTATGGCTACACCTTC. Translated: CASSGSRQFYGYTF. The chain couples TRBV12-3 or TRBV12-4 to TRBJ1-2, with a weak D call TRBD1 (5 bases). V lost 5 bases to trimming and J lost 4 bases, with 14 bases between them. This CDR3 has 14 residues.

The chain links TRBV19 to TRBJ2-5; D remains unclear. The germline gives CDR1 LNHDA, CDR2 SQIVND (reference sequence). The CDR3 runs to 16 residues. Trimming took 3 bases from V and 0 from J, leaving 14 bases between them. CDR3 loop: CASSILRLRNQETQYF. The DNA of the CDR3 is TGTGCCAGTAGTATTCTGCGGTTGCGGAACCAAGAGACCCAGTACTTC.

This clonotype was detected only a few times. The chain combines TRBV18 with TRBJ1-1; tentatively, D is TRBD1 (5 bases). This CDR3 is 16 amino acids long. The germline V and J ends were trimmed by 4 bases and 0 bases, with 15 bases remaining between them. CDR1 is KGHSH, CDR2 LQKENI, per germline. The CDR3: CASSLAGPEVNTEAFF. The CDR3 DNA reads as TGTGCCAGCTCACTGGCGGGGCCGGAGGTGAACACTGAAGCTTTCTTT.

This clonotype turned up a few times. V usage is TRBV6-6 and J usage is TRBJ1-4; D is ambiguous. V was shortened by 8 bases and J by 5 bases, with 12 bases between the two germline ends. This CDR3 region has 13 residues. Germline CDR1 MNHNY, CDR2 SVGAGI (reference sequence). Here the CDR3 reads CASWGGQNEKLFF. The CDR3 DNA is TGTGCCAGCTGGGGAGGGCAAAATGAAAAACTGTTTTTT.

The V gene is TRBV12-3 or TRBV12-4, the J gene TRBJ1-5; a possible D gene is TRBD1 (5 bases). The CDR3 covers 15 residues. Trimming stripped 6 bases from V and 2 bases from J, with 14 bases between. The DNA for the CDR3 is TGTGCCAGCAGCAACCAGGGATGGGGCAATCAGCCCCAGCATTTT. Amino acid sequence: CASSNQGWGNQPQHF.

This clonotype turned up a few times. This chain links TRBV27 with TRBJ1-5, with a tentative D call TRBD1 (6 bases). The CDR3 sequence is 16 residues long. V was trimmed by 5 bases and J by 3 bases, leaving 17 bases between them. CDR1 and CDR2 from the germline V gene are MNHEY and SMNVEV (reference sequence). The CDR3 here is CASSTRGYRDNQPQHF. The CDR3 DNA sequence: TGTGCCAGCAGTACAAGGGGTTACAGGGACAATCAGCCCCAGCATTTT.

This clonotype has a handful of counts. The chain employs TRBV10-3 and TRBJ2-2, with 7 bases fitting TRBD2. The CDR3 runs to 17 residues. V gave up 3 bases and J gave up 7 bases; unmatched junction bases: 14. Germline CDR1 reads ENHRY; CDR2 reads SYGVKD. DNA for the CDR3: TGTGCCATCAGTGAATTTGGTGAGCGGGGAGGAATCGGGGAGCTGTTTTTT. It is translated as CAISEFGERGGIGELFF.

The genes are TRBV5-1 and TRBJ2-3, with D perhaps assigned TRBD1 or TRBD2 (6 bases each). Looked up from germline, CDR1 is SGHRS and CDR2 is YFSETQ. The CDR3 runs to 16 residues. Between the trimmed V and J ends, which lost 0 bases and 3 bases, there was a span of 14 bases. The CDR3 is CASSLAVGGATDTQYF. As DNA, the CDR3 is TGCGCCAGCAGCTTGGCGGTCGGGGGCGCGACAGATACGCAGTATTTT.

This chain joins TRBV6-5 and TRBJ2-1, with TRBD2 matching over 7 bases. Germline V CDR1 and CDR2: MNHEY, SVGAGI. V lost 3 bases, J lost 8 bases, and 13 bases stayed unmatched. This CDR3 is built from 16 residues. CDR3 nucleotide sequence: TGTGCCAGCAGTTATTTTTCGAGGACTAGTACGGATGAGCAGTTCTTC. This codes for CASSYFSRTSTDEQFF.

The V and J genes are TRBV21-1 and TRBJ2-7; TRBD2, the table's D call, lacks a check against the DNA. TRBV21-1 is reported as a pseudogene. This CDR3 is 13 amino acids long. CDR3: CARFRDSRREQYV. The CDR3 nucleotides are TGTGCCAGATTCCGGGACTCTCGTCGCGAGCAGTACGTC.

The V gene is TRBV10-3, the J gene TRBJ2-5; TRBD1 or TRBD2 may be the D gene (6 bases each). V lost 6 bases and J lost 5, with 16 bases in between. CDR1 is ENHRY and CDR2 is SYGVKD in the germline V gene. The CDR3 is 14 amino acids. CDR3 loop: CAISQGGTSETQYF. The CDR3 DNA reads TGTGCCATCAGCCAAGGGGGGACTTCCGAGACCCAGTACTTC.

The J gene is TRBJ1-4, the V gene TRBV12-3 or TRBV12-4; 8 bases map to TRBD1. The J segment lost 5 bases and the V segment lost 5 bases, leaving 4 bases of the junction unmatched. The CDR3 is made up of 14 amino acids. In DNA, the CDR3 is TGTGCCAGCAGTGGGACAGGACCGAATGAAAAACTGTTTTTT. Its protein product is CASSGTGPNEKLFF.

The rearrangement joins TRBV20-1 to TRBJ2-1; TRBD2 aligns across 9 bases. Germline trimming cut 3 bases from V and 12 bases from J; bases unmatched to any gene: 12. CDR1 and CDR2 from the germline V gene are DFQATT and SNEGSKA (reference sequence). The CDR3 has 14 amino acids. The CDR3 protein is CSARRGSGSHVQFF. CDR3 sequence (DNA): TGCAGTGCTAGGAGGGGTAGCGGGAGCCATGTGCAGTTCTTC.

The chain has TRBV4-3 and TRBJ2-3; the match to TRBD2 covers 8 bases. The CDR3 totals 15 residues. The germline V gene encodes CDR1 LGHNA and CDR2 YSLEER. Trimming cost V 6 bases and J 7 bases; bases outside gene matches: 12. CDR3 sequence: CASRKSGGYPNTQYF. The CDR3 bases are TGCGCCAGCAGGAAGAGCGGGGGCTACCCCAATACGCAGTATTTT.

This clonotype was recorded a few times. The V gene is TRBV10-3, the J gene TRBJ1-3, with 8 bases aligning to TRBD1. The germline gives CDR1 ENHRY, CDR2 SYGVKD. This CDR3 is built from 17 residues. With 4 bases clipped from V and 4 bases from J, the junction kept 12 bases outside the gene matches. CDR3 amino acids: CAISAQQGQVEGNTIYF. The CDR3 coding sequence is TGTGCCATCAGTGCACAGCAGGGACAGGTCGAAGGAAACACCATATATTTT.

The gene calls are TRBV7-2 and TRBJ2-1; no firm D call. The V end lost 3 bases, the J end lost 4 bases, and 10 bases lay between the germline ends. Germline V gives CDR1 SGHTA, CDR2 FQGNSA. This CDR3 has 14 amino acids. CDR3 amino acids: CASSLNRAYNEQFF. CDR3 bases: TGTGCCAGCAGCTTGAACAGAGCTTACAATGAGCAGTTCTTC.

This sequence joins TRBV20-1 and TRBJ1-3; D unresolved. The CDR3 spans 13 residues. The germline CDR1 and CDR2 sequences are DFQATT and SNEGSKA (reference sequence). V was clipped by 3 bases and J by 5 bases, with 11 bases between them. CDR3 sequence reads: CSASIPGRNTIYF. The DNA for the CDR3 is TGCAGTGCTAGTATCCCCGGAAGAAACACCATATATTTT.

This clonotype was recorded many times. The V and J genes are TRBV5-5 and TRBJ2-7, with D possibly matching TRBD2 (5 bases). Germline-derived CDR1 and CDR2 are SGHKS and YYEKEE (reference sequence). V lost 0 bases to trimming and J lost 3 bases, with 19 bases between them. CDR3 length: 17 amino acids. CDR3 DNA sequence: TGTGCCAGCAGCTTGGCCGGCGGTGGAGGTTTACACTACGAGCAGTACTTC. Protein sequence: CASSLAGGGGLHYEQYF.